A single sample is the source of the 11 T cell receptor beta chains below, sequenced in a study of CD8+ T cells in alopecia areata. Following RNA extraction, reverse transcription yielded cDNA that acted as the sequencing template. Data came from immunoSEQ multiplex PCR; TCRdb stores just in-frame clones and leaves some out. The repertoire holds 150,000 to 200,000 clones, with 60% as singletons. Treatment defined: oral pan-JAK inhibitor, 5-10 mg twice daily. Material: CD4+ T cells sorted from blood, obtained at week 24, from a patient treated with tofacitinib. The receptor source for this set is a human donor with alopecia areata.

V is TRBV29-1 and J is TRBJ2-5, with D unclear. The V end lost 7 bases, the J end lost 5 bases, and 5 bases lay between the germline ends. Germline-derived CDR1 and CDR2 are SQVTM and ANQGSEA. The CDR3 loop spans 9 amino acids. The CDR3 reads CSAWETQYF. CDR3 sequence (DNA): TGCAGCGCCTGGGAGACCCAGTACTTC.

This clone has only a few counts. V gene TRBV5-1 combines with J gene TRBJ2-1; 10 positions agree with TRBD1. Germline V gene data show CDR1 as SGHRS and CDR2 as YFSETQ. The V segment lost 0 bases and the J segment 2 bases; nucleotides outside the gene matches: 2. The CDR3 totals 16 residues. CDR3 region: CASSLAGTGAYNEQFF. CDR3 coding DNA: TGCGCCAGCAGCTTGGCCGGGACAGGGGCCTACAATGAGCAGTTCTTC.

This clone was detected only a few times. The V call is TRBV27, the J call TRBJ2-7; D possibly uses TRBD1 or TRBD2 (5 bases each). This CDR3 region has 13 residues. The germline gives CDR1 MNHEY, CDR2 SMNVEV (reference sequence). V was shortened by 5 bases and J by 4 bases, with 12 bases between the two germline ends. For the CDR3, the DNA is TGTGCCAGCAGTGAGGGACGGAATTACGAGCAGTACTTC. Protein product: CASSEGRNYEQYF.

The table lists this clone with many counts. The chain has TRBV30 and TRBJ2-3, with D possibly matching TRBD1 (5 bases). The CDR3 is made up of 15 amino acids. In germline, CDR1 is GTSNPN, CDR2 SVGIG (reference sequence). V was pared by 4 bases and J by 3 bases, with 17 bases between. The CDR3 is CAWTSLGARTDTQYF. The CDR3 DNA reads TGTGCCTGGACATCCTTAGGGGCGCGAACAGATACGCAGTATTTT.

This clone was detected only a few times. The chain carries TRBV15 and TRBJ1-2; D is possibly TRBD1 (6 bases). V was shortened by 5 bases and J by 4 bases, with 14 bases between the two germline ends. The CDR3 has 14 amino acids. CDR1 is LNHNV, CDR2 YYDKDF, per germline (reference sequence). The CDR3 loop is CATSPDRNSYGYTF. The CDR3 DNA is TGTGCCACCAGCCCCGACAGGAATAGCTATGGCTACACCTTC.

The chain recombines TRBV5-1 with TRBJ2-5, with 9 bases lining up with TRBD1. The junction had 1 base not matched to a gene; V was cut back by 0 bases and J by 4 bases. CDR1 and CDR2 from the germline V gene are SGHRS and YFSETQ. The CDR3 runs 14 residues. The CDR3 loop reads CASSLGGQGETQYF. CDR3 DNA sequence: TGCGCCAGCAGCTTGGGGGGACAGGGAGAGACCCAGTACTTC. Full variable domain (outside the CDR3, taken from reference TRBV5-1 and TRBJ2-5): KAGVTQTPRYLIKTRGQQVTLSCSPISGHRSVSWYQQTPGQGLQFLFEYFSETQRNKGNFPGRFSGRQFSNSRSEMNVSTLELGDSALYLCASSLGGQGETQYFGPGTRLLVL.

The V call is TRBV9, the J call TRBJ1-2; D is ambiguous. The CDR3 is 13 amino acids. Germline-derived CDR1 and CDR2 are SGDLS and YYNGEE. With 0 bases removed from V and 4 bases from J, the gap between germline ends came to 7 bases. CDR3 sequence: CASSVDGSYGYTF. The DNA of the CDR3 is TGTGCCAGCAGCGTAGATGGAAGCTATGGCTACACCTTC. The entire variable domain, with the rest obtained from reference TRBV9 and TRBJ1-2, is as follows: DSGVTQTPKHLITATGQRVTLRCSPRSGDLSVYWYQQSLDQGLQFLIQYYNGEERAKGNILERFSAQQFPDLHSELNLSSLELGDSALYFCASSVDGSYGYTFGSGTRLTVV.

The V and J genes are TRBV6-5 and TRBJ2-7; D ambiguous. CDR3 length: 13 amino acids. V dropped 5 bases and J dropped 2 bases, with 10 bases sitting between them. From germline, CDR1 is MNHEY and CDR2 SVGAGI. CDR3 in amino acids: CASSRPSTYEQYF. For the CDR3, the DNA is TGTGCCAGCAGTCGTCCGTCCACCTACGAGCAGTACTTC.

This clone was counted between two and nine times. The CDR3 region has the DNA TGTGCCAGCAGTTTGCCTCTAAACACCGGGGAGCTGTTTTTT. Translated, it gives CASSLPLNTGELFF. The chain combines TRBV28 with TRBJ2-2; D gene unclear. V dropped 3 bases and J dropped 2 bases, with 7 bases sitting between them. Per germline, CDR1 MDHEN and CDR2 SYDVKM. The CDR3 runs to 14 residues.

This clone was observed a handful of times. This sample also contains other DNA sequences that code for the same CDR3. This chain uses TRBV29-1 with TRBJ1-5; unclear D gene. V lost 4 bases to trimming and J lost 0 bases, with 7 bases between them. Germline assignment: CDR1 SQVTM and CDR2 ANQGSEA. The CDR3 is made up of 13 amino acids. Written as DNA, the CDR3 is TGCAGCGTTGCGCGGGGTAGCAATCAGCCCCAGCATTTT. This codes for CSVARGSNQPQHF.

The chain uses TRBV19 and TRBJ2-1, with TRBD2 matching over 12 bases. Trimming took 8 bases from V and 7 from J; bases not matched to a gene: 9. CDR1 is LNHDA, CDR2 SQIVND, per germline (reference sequence). This CDR3 is built from 15 residues. The CDR3 coding sequence is TGTGCCAGTCGAACGCTAGCGGGGGGGAAGAATGAGCAGTTCTTC. It is translated as CASRTLAGGKNEQFF.